This TCR beta chain was identified during a study of CD8 T cells in Susac syndrome. Turning to the study itself: Among the Susac syndrome patients who underwent sequencing, roughly 6 had clinically active disease, while about 8 of them were in remission.

An amount of RNA that ranged from roughly 0.45 to 1 ug was reverse transcribed with random hexamers. TCRdb re-called the immunoSEQ multiplex PCR reads through MiXCR, storing one row per CDR3 protein. The top ten clones hold 0.1% to 0.15% of a sample with about 150,000 distinct CDR3 sequences, roughly 95% of them seen once. As for this clonotype: Its antigen remains unknown.

Sequencing of TCR beta was performed on blood CD8+ and CD4+ T cells. The patients with Susac syndrome satisfied recently defined diagnostic criteria for either definite or probable disease. This CDR3 comprises 12 residues. The V end lost 4 bases, the J end lost 7 bases, and 11 bases lay between the germline ends. Germline V gene data show CDR1 as SGHTA and CDR2 as FQGNSA. Study results and limitations: TCR sequencing and HLA analysis covered a relatively small number of individuals.

The TCR comes from a human donor with Susac syndrome. The sequencing input was CD4+ T cells from PBMCs. J is TRBJ2-7 and V is TRBV7-2; D unclear. CDR3 DNA: TGTGCCAGCAGCTCGTATATGGGGGAGCAGTACTTC. It translates to CASSSYMGEQYF.